This TCR beta chain was retrieved from a study of T cell responses to AZD1222 COVID-19 vaccine. This CDR3 contains 17 residues. V lost 4 bases and J lost 2; bases outside the gene matches: 7. Germline V gene data show CDR1 as SEHNR and CDR2 as FQNEAQ (reference sequence). Data came from immunoSEQ multiplex PCR; TCRdb stores just in-frame clones and leaves some out. The top ten hold about two fifths of the sample, which has about 110,000 clones, roughly 89% seen once. In this sample, this clone turned up once. The genes are TRBV7-9 and TRBJ2-1, with 11 bases identical to TRBD2. The clonotype originates from an adult who received the AZD1222 COVID-19 vaccine. This specimen consisted of peripheral blood, obtained 28 days after the second AZD1222 dose. In DNA, the CDR3 is TGTGCCAGCAGCTCCCCTTTAGCGGGAGGGACCTACAATGAGCAGTTCTTC. As protein: CASSSPLAGGTYNEQFF.